This T cell receptor beta chain is drawn from a study of blood T cell repertoires in COVID-19. Looking at the study overall: The origin of the acute and convalescent COVID-19 samples was the United States, Italy and Spain. The analysed material was cDNA or gDNA that came from T cells, B-cell-depleted T cells, or PBMCs.

How the authors handled the data: Estimated nucleated cell counts came from reference gene primer amplification. The assay was immunoSEQ multiplex PCR, and TCRdb's table has in-frame clones only and misses some. V and J calls and clone size are as listed in that table; D and trimming were resolved from the DNA. In the table there are some 320,000 clones, 70% to 90% of which are singletons. The clonotype comes from a human donor in a cohort sampled during active COVID-19. The source material was peripheral blood.

The CDR3 region is CASSATGFLYEQYF. The CDR3 DNA sequence: TGTGCCAGCAGCGCGACAGGGTTTCTCTACGAGCAGTACTTC. The genes are TRBV7-9 and TRBJ2-7; TRBD1 aligns across 7 bases. Trimming cost V 5 bases and J 3 bases; bases outside gene matches: 7. Germline loops: CDR1 SEHNR, CDR2 FQNEAQ (reference sequence). CDR3 length: 14 residues.